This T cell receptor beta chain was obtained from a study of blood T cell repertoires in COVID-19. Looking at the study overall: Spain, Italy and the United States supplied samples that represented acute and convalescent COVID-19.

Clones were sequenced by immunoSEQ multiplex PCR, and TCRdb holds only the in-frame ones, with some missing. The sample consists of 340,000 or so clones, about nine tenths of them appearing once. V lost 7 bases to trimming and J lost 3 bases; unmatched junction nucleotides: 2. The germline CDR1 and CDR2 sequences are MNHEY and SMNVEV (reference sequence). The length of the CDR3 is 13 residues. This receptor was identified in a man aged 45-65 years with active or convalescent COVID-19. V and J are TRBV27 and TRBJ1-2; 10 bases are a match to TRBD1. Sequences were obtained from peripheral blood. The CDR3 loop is CASTGQGYYGYTF. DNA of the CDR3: TGTGCCAGCACGGGACAGGGGTACTATGGCTACACCTTC.